The rows below give T cell receptor beta chains drawn from one sample of a study of T cells in Graves' hyperthyroidism and ophthalmopathy. TCRdb itself ran the multiplex PCR reads through MiXCR, one entry per CDR3 protein. Of nearly 600,000 distinct CDR3 sequences in the sample, about 14% were seen once. Sequencing input: blood. The source of these receptors is a woman younger than 35 with Graves' ophthalmopathy. Each CDR3 is given with its conserved first and last residue. The D gene is left open where the match is weak. Rows may omit the clone size; those that give it use once, few, many or a size class.

NA,TRBD1,TRBJ1-1,TRBV5-4,CASSRGGQENTEAFF,TGTGCCAGCAGCAGGGGGGGACAGGAGAACACTGAAGCTTTCTTT
NA,TRBD1,TRBJ2-7,TRBV5-1,CASSSTGQTYEQYF,TGCGCCAGCAGCTCGACAGGGCAAACCTACGAGCAGTACTTC
many,TRBD2,TRBJ2-7,TRBV2,CASSDLAGILTGEQYF,TGTGCCAGCAGTGATCTAGCGGGCATACTTACGGGGGAGCAGTACTTC
few,NA,TRBJ1-3,TRBV6-1,CASIELKASGNTIYF,TGTGCCAGCATTGAGCTGAAGGCTTCTGGAAACACCATATATTTT
many,NA,TRBJ2-7,TRBV3-1,CASSPEVTLYEQYF,TGTGCCAGCAGCCCCGAGGTAACCCTCTACGAGCAGTACTTC
many,TRBD1,TRBJ2-3,TRBV7-8,CASSLTQGQITDTQYF,TGTGCCAGCAGCCTCACTCAGGGACAGATCACAGATACGCAGTATTTT
many,NA,TRBJ2-7,TRBV6-1,CASSEGVSSSYEQYF,TGTGCCAGCAGTGAAGGGGTTAGCAGCTCCTACGAGCAGTACTTC
once,TRBD2,TRBJ2-1,TRBV20-1,CSAPGLAGALSNEQFF,TGCAGTGCTCCGGGACTAGCGGGAGCCTTATCGAATGAGCAGTTCTTC
many,NA,TRBJ2-1,TRBV27,CASSFFRMSDEQFF,TGTGCCAGCAGTTTCTTTCGCATGTCGGATGAGCAGTTCTTC
NA,NA,TRBJ1-2,TRBV14,CASRSSPGYGYTF,TGTGCCAGCAGATCTTCACCGGGCTATGGCTACACCTTC
many,NA,TRBJ1-2,TRBV20-1,CSARESRGANYGYTF,TGCAGTGCTAGAGAGTCCCGAGGGGCTAACTATGGCTACACCTTC
many,NA,TRBJ2-6,TRBV12-5,CASGLVRVSVSSGANVLTF,TGTGCTAGTGGTTTGGTACGGGTGTCGGTGAGCTCTGGGGCCAACGTCCTGACTTTC
NA,TRBD1,TRBJ1-3,TRBV30,CAWSVKGAGGNTIYF,TGTGCCTGGAGTGTGAAGGGGGCGGGGGGAAACACCATATATTTT
few,TRBD1,TRBJ2-7,TRBV19,CASSIGGDRAEQYF,TGTGCCAGTAGTATAGGAGGAGACAGGGCCGAGCAGTACTTC
many,NA,TRBJ2-5,TRBV6-2/TRBV6-3,CASSYGGRQETQYF,TGTGCCAGCAGTTATGGGGGGAGGCAAGAGACCCAGTACTTC
many,TRBD1,TRBJ1-1,TRBV18,CASSSDRGAEAFF,TGTGCCAGCTCGTCTGACAGGGGCGCTGAAGCTTTCTTT
many,TRBD2,TRBJ2-3,TRBV30,CAWSSSGPRTDTQYF,TGTGCCTGGAGTTCTAGCGGCCCTCGCACAGATACGCAGTATTTT
many,NA,TRBJ2-3,TRBV11-2,CASSLEQYTQYF,TGTGCCAGCAGCTTAGAGCAGTACACGCAGTATTTT
NA,TRBD2,TRBJ2-7,TRBV7-2,CASSSGLAGPFSYEQYF,TGTGCCAGCAGCTCCGGACTAGCGGGACCATTTTCTTACGAGCAGTACTTC
many,TRBD2,TRBJ2-2,TRBV27,CASSFGRDTGELFF,TGTGCCAGCAGTTTCGGGAGGGACACCGGGGAGCTGTTTTTT
few,TRBD2,TRBJ2-2,TRBV12-3/TRBV12-4,CASTPTSGRAKPGELFF,TGTGCCAGCACCCCGACTAGCGGGAGGGCCAAGCCCGGGGAGCTGTTTTTT
many,TRBD1,TRBJ2-7,TRBV7-9,CASSQGQGQGFYEQYF,TGTGCCAGCAGCCAAGGACAGGGCCAGGGGTTCTACGAGCAGTACTTC
many,NA,TRBJ1-2,TRBV12-3/TRBV12-4,CASSRRGGYTF,TGTGCCAGCAGTCGCAGGGGTGGCTACACCTTC
many,TRBD1,TRBJ1-1,TRBV29-1,CSVVPYRGGTEAFF,TGCAGCGTTGTACCGTACAGGGGCGGCACTGAAGCTTTCTTT
many,TRBD2,TRBJ2-1,TRBV2,CASSDSGGTSGQVEQFF,TGTGCCAGCAGTGATTCGGGAGGGACTAGCGGCCAGGTTGAGCAGTTCTTC
many,NA,TRBJ1-1,TRBV7-3,CASSPTWGNTEAFF,TGTGCCAGCAGCCCGACGTGGGGGAACACTGAAGCTTTCTTT
many,NA,TRBJ2-6,TRBV27,CASSFPPSGANVLTF,TGTGCCAGCAGTTTCCCTCCCTCTGGGGCCAACGTCCTGACTTTC
many,TRBD1,TRBJ2-5,TRBV20-1,CSALRTGQETQYF,TGCAGTGCTTTGAGGACAGGACAAGAGACCCAGTACTTC
NA,TRBD1,TRBJ2-7,TRBV7-2,CASSLGRGTGSYEQYF,TGTGCCAGCAGCTTAGGTAGGGGGACAGGCTCCTACGAGCAGTACTTC
many,NA,TRBJ2-7,TRBV18,CASSSAQGSEQYF,TGTGCCAGCTCATCGGCTCAGGGATCGGAGCAGTACTTC
many,NA,TRBJ2-7,TRBV5-8,CASRDRGVREQYF,TGTGCCAGCAGGGATAGGGGCGTCCGTGAGCAGTACTTC
NA,NA,TRBJ1-2,TRBV20-1,CSARDLKGRPLGYTF,TGCAGTGCTAGAGATCTAAAGGGACGGCCCTTGGGCTACACCTTC
many,TRBD1,TRBJ1-5,TRBV3-1,CASSQSGGRNQPQHF,TGTGCCAGCAGCCAATCAGGGGGTCGCAATCAGCCCCAGCATTTT
many,TRBD2,TRBJ2-1,TRBV12-3/TRBV12-4,CASNPGLAYNEQFF,TGTGCCAGCAACCCGGGACTAGCGTACAATGAGCAGTTCTTC
NA,TRBD1,TRBJ2-3,TRBV24-1,CATSDMRQGRDTQYF,TGTGCCACCAGTGATATGCGACAGGGCCGAGATACGCAGTATTTT
few,NA,TRBJ1-1,TRBV27,CASKGDGTLQAFF,TGTGCCAGCAAAGGGGATGGGACACTCCAAGCTTTCTTT
many,NA,TRBJ2-1,TRBV11-3,CASSLSRAYNEQFF,TGTGCCAGCAGCTTGTCTAGAGCCTACAATGAGCAGTTCTTC
few,NA,TRBJ2-3,TRBV5-4,CASSLGLSGPSPDTQYF,TGTGCCAGCAGCTTGGGGCTCAGCGGCCCATCCCCAGATACGCAGTATTTT
NA,TRBD2,TRBJ2-5,TRBV13,CASSLFLAGGRVQYF,TGTGCCAGCAGCTTATTTCTAGCGGGAGGGCGTGTCCAGTACTTC
NA,NA,TRBJ1-2,TRBV28,CASSLETGLYYGYTF,TGTGCCAGCAGTTTGGAGACAGGACTTTACTATGGCTACACCTTC
many,NA,TRBJ2-7,TRBV6-2/TRBV6-3,CASTHRAHEQYF,TGTGCCAGCACCCACAGGGCCCACGAGCAGTACTTC
many,TRBD2,TRBJ2-2,TRBV28,CASSHQPSGTSMSGELFF,TGTGCCAGCAGTCACCAACCATCCGGGACTAGCATGTCCGGGGAGCTGTTTTTT
many,TRBD1,TRBJ2-7,TRBV7-6,CASRAEQGPSYEQYF,TGTGCCAGCAGGGCTGAACAGGGGCCCTCCTACGAGCAGTACTTC
few,NA,TRBJ1-5,TRBV19,CASSIDPTSNQPQHF,TGTGCCAGTAGTATAGATCCAACGAGCAATCAGCCCCAGCATTTT
NA,TRBD1,TRBJ2-5,TRBV9,CASSQTLGQAETQYF,TGTGCCAGCAGCCAAACCCTGGGACAGGCGGAGACCCAGTACTTC
NA,NA,TRBJ2-5,TRBV20-1,CSARDRIGSGETQYF,TGCAGTGCTAGAGATCGGATCGGGAGCGGTGAGACCCAGTACTTC
NA,TRBD1,TRBJ2-3,TRBV6-1,CASSERGGGTDTQYF,TGTGCCAGCAGTGAACGAGGGGGCGGGACAGATACGCAGTATTTT
NA,NA,TRBJ1-6,TRBV6-2/TRBV6-3,CASRVATPNNSPLHF,TGTGCCAGCAGAGTGGCTACCCCGAACAATTCACCCCTCCACTTT
many,NA,TRBJ1-6,TRBV28,CASTESDSPLHF,TGTGCCAGCACGGAAAGTGATTCACCCCTCCACTTT
few,NA,TRBJ1-3,TRBV7-9,CASSLAGTLGNTIYF,TGTGCCAGCAGCTTAGCCGGGACGTTAGGAAACACCATATATTTT
few,NA,TRBJ2-7,TRBV20-1,CSARRTAFYEQYF,TGCAGTGCTAGGAGGACAGCGTTCTACGAGCAGTACTTC
NA,NA,TRBJ2-3,TRBV3-1,CASSQSGVTDTQYF,TGTGCCAGCAGCCAGTCGGGTGTAACAGATACGCAGTATTTT
many,NA,TRBJ1-3,TRBV28,CASSSGVAGNTIYF,TGTGCCAGCAGCTCAGGGGTGGCGGGAAACACCATATATTTT
many,NA,TRBJ2-7,TRBV28,CASSFRWGGPYEQYF,TGTGCCAGCAGTTTTAGGTGGGGGGGGCCCTACGAGCAGTACTTC